Shown below are 32 T cell receptor beta chains from a single sample sequenced in a study of regulatory T cells in long-lasting Graves disease (dated by TCRdb to about 2021). The library came from multiplex PCR. The reads were generated on an Illumina HiSeq 4000. iRepertoire HTBI primers and Arm-PCR amplification of CDR3 regions were used to construct TCR beta libraries. In-frame beta chains were kept once TCRdb had trimmed the public reads at Q25 with fastp and called clones with MiXCR. Under each unique CDR3 protein, matching rows form one entry showing the most common genes and DNA. The sample contains 350,000 to 550,000 distinct CDR3 sequences, less than 20% of them found a single time. Of the sample, approximately 22% is held by the ten largest clones. What this sample's time point label stands for: newly diagnosed GD, antithyroid drugs for less than 3 months. RNA was extracted from PBMCs in TRIzol for both TCR sequencing and RNA sequencing.

This same sample was also taken into another study, of T cells in Graves' hyperthyroidism and ophthalmopathy.

The sequencing used peripheral blood mononuclear cells (PBMCs), collected at new diagnosis, from a patient treated with antithyroid drugs. Every receptor here comes from a woman younger than 30 with Graves disease. Donor details come from another sample of the same person, matched by shared clones.

This clonotype was observed a handful of times. J is TRBJ2-1 and V is TRBV24-1; 11 positions match TRBD2. The CDR3 length is 15 residues. The germline V gene encodes CDR1 KGHDR and CDR2 SFDVKD. The J segment lost 5 bases and the V segment lost 9 bases, leaving 8 bases of the junction unmatched. In DNA form, the CDR3 reads TGTGCCACCGGGGTCGGGGGACTAGCGGACAATGAGCAGTTCTTC. Its translation is CATGVGGLADNEQFF.

The sample holds many counts of this clonotype. The CDR3 DNA reads as TGTGCCACCAGCAGAAACTTCTACGAGCAGTACTTC. Translating it yields CATSRNFYEQYF. The gene calls are TRBV15 and TRBJ2-7; D unresolved. V was shortened by 2 bases and J by 3 bases, with 5 bases between the two germline ends. The CDR3 is 12 residues long. The germline V gene has CDR1 LNHNV and CDR2 YYDKDF (reference sequence).

A few counts support this clonotype. This rearrangement joins TRBV6-2 or TRBV6-3 to TRBJ2-1, with D possibly matching TRBD2 (5 bases). V lost 7 bases to trimming and J lost 6 bases, with 7 bases between them. This CDR3 has 11 amino acids. The germline V gene encodes CDR1 MNHEY and CDR2 SVGEGT. The CDR3 bases are TGTGCCAGCAACCGGGGCAATGAGCAGTTCTTC. This sequence encodes CASNRGNEQFF.

There are many counts of this clonotype. The chain employs TRBV10-3 and TRBJ2-5, with D perhaps TRBD1 (6 bases). The CDR3 has 11 amino acids. V shed 7 bases and J shed 4 bases, with 7 bases lying between them. The germline V gene encodes CDR1 ENHRY and CDR2 SYGVKD. Here the CDR3 DNA reads TGTGCCATCATGGACAGAGAGACCCAGTACTTC. This encodes CAIMDRETQYF.

This chain joins TRBV28 and TRBJ1-2, with D possibly being TRBD1 (6 bases). There are 15 residues in the CDR3. V was trimmed by 2 bases and J by 4 bases, leaving 14 bases between them. From germline, CDR1 is MDHEN and CDR2 SYDVKM. CDR3 protein: CASSLIVRGGYGYTF. The CDR3 DNA is TGTGCCAGCAGTTTAATTGTCAGGGGAGGCTATGGCTACACCTTC.

This clonotype was observed a few times. The V and J genes are TRBV6-2 or TRBV6-3 and TRBJ1-1; D may be TRBD1 (6 bases). V shed 6 bases and J shed 6 bases, with 11 bases lying between them. From germline, CDR1 is MNHEY and CDR2 SVGEGT. CDR3 size: 12 residues. CDR3 sequence (DNA): TGTGCCAGCAGAACAGGGATGCCTGAAGCTTTCTTT. Translated: CASRTGMPEAFF.

This clonotype was seen at least ten times. The V call is TRBV6-5, the J call TRBJ2-5; D may be TRBD1 (6 bases). CDR1 and CDR2 (germline): MNHEY, SVGAGI. There are 15 residues in the CDR3. Trimming pared 0 bases from V and 4 bases from J, leaving 12 bases between. The CDR3 here is CASSYSGTKGETQYF. DNA of the CDR3: TGTGCCAGCAGTTACTCCGGGACAAAAGGAGAGACCCAGTACTTC.

This clonotype was seen repeatedly, ten times or more. The chain links TRBV30 to TRBJ1-1; D is uncertain. V was pared by 0 bases and J by 4 bases, with 15 bases between. CDR3 length equals 15 residues. Germline-derived CDR1 and CDR2 are GTSNPN and SVGIG (reference sequence). In DNA, the CDR3 is TGTGCCTGGAGTGTACCTCATGGACGGATCACTGAAGCTTTCTTT. This encodes CAWSVPHGRITEAFF. Together with reference TRBV30 and TRBJ1-1, the CDR3 gives the full variable domain: SQTIHQWPATLVQPVGSPLSLECTVEGTSNPNLYWYRQAAGRGLQLLFYSVGIGQISSEVPQNLSASRPQDRQFILSSKKLLLSDSGFYLCAWSVPHGRITEAFFGQGTRLTVV.

The sample holds a few counts of this clonotype. This chain connects TRBV6-1 to TRBJ2-5; 8 nucleotides match TRBD1. CDR3 length: 15 amino acids. The V and J ends lost 6 bases and 2 bases, in that order; junction bases with no gene match: 8. Germline CDR1 reads MNHNS; CDR2 reads SASEGT. In DNA form, the CDR3 reads TGTGCCAGCAGAGGGGGCAGGGGGCTTCAAGAGACCCAGTACTTC. Translation gives CASRGGRGLQETQYF.

Regarding this clonotype: At one end, the junction sequence differs from germline, possibly due to a read error. This chain connects TRBV7-7 to TRBJ2-3; the match to TRBD2 covers 9 bases. This CDR3 has 16 amino acids. Per germline, CDR1 SSHAT and CDR2 FNYEAQ (reference sequence). The CDR3, as DNA: TGTGCTAGCAGCTTAGCGGGAGTAAGTGGCACAGATACGCAGTATTTT. Residues: CASSLAGVSGTDTQYF. Filled out from reference TRBV7-7 and TRBJ2-3, the complete variable domain reads GAGVSQSPRYKVTKRGQDVTLRCDPISSHATLYWYQQALGQGPEFLTYFNYEAQPDKSGLPSDRFSAERPEGSISTLTIQRTEQRDSAMYRCASSLAGVSGTDTQYFGPGTRLTVL.

This clonotype was seen a few times. The rearrangement uses TRBV19 and TRBJ2-2; 7 bases are a match to TRBD1. This CDR3 has 13 residues. J lost 7 bases, V lost 5 bases, and 4 bases had no gene match. Germline V gene lookup returns CDR1 LNHDA and CDR2 SQIVND (reference sequence). The CDR3 region is CASSAAGGGELFF. CDR3 DNA: TGTGCCAGTAGTGCTGCAGGGGGCGGGGAGCTGTTTTTT.

The chain links TRBV7-2 to TRBJ2-6; D tentatively fits TRBD1 or TRBD2 (5 bases each). V shed 10 bases and J shed 1 base, with 8 bases lying between them. The CDR3 is 13 residues long. The germline gives CDR1 SGHTA, CDR2 FQGNSA. CDR3 in DNA: TGTGCCATGGGGGTTTCTGGGGCCAACGTCCTGACTTTC. Translating gives CAMGVSGANVLTF.

J is TRBJ2-1 and V is TRBV6-2 or TRBV6-3; D is perhaps TRBD1 or TRBD2 (6 bases each). The V end lost 4 bases, the J end lost 8 bases, and 21 bases lay between the germline ends. The CDR3 has 16 residues. The germline CDR1 and CDR2 sequences are MNHEY and SVGEGT. The CDR3 reads CASSSPRGVGGDEQFF. The CDR3 nucleotides read TGTGCCAGCAGTTCCCCGAGGGGGGTGGGTGGGGATGAGCAGTTCTTC.

This clonotype has only a few counts. This CDR3 is missing its conserved last phenylalanine or tryptophan, likely due to a read error. The CDR3 DNA reads as TGCGCCAGCAGCCAAGGAGGGACACTGAATGAAAAACTGTTTCTT. It translates to CASSQGGTLNEKLFL. The rearrangement links TRBV4-1 to TRBJ1-4; perhaps TRBD1 as D (6 bases). V lost 1 base and J 5 bases, leaving 11 bases between the germline ends. CDR1 MGHRA and CDR2 YSYEKL come from the germline V gene. CDR3 length: 15 residues.

This clonotype has a count of ten or more. The chain links TRBV28 to TRBJ2-2; D gene ambiguous. Germline CDR1 reads MDHEN; CDR2 reads SYDVKM. V lost 2 bases to trimming and J lost 0 bases, with 7 bases between them. The CDR3 sequence is 15 residues long. CDR3 in amino acids: CASSLHPTNTGELFF. The CDR3 nucleotides are TGTGCCAGCAGTTTACACCCCACGAACACCGGGGAGCTGTTTTTT.

This clonotype turned up a few times. The V gene is TRBV27, the J gene TRBJ2-2; D is unclear. The CDR3 runs to 17 residues. Germline assignment: CDR1 MNHEY and CDR2 SMNVEV (reference sequence). Trimming pared 7 bases from V and 0 bases from J, leaving 18 bases between. The CDR3 is CASTYQVLRPNTGELFF. The CDR3 DNA follows: TGTGCCAGCACTTATCAGGTTTTGCGACCGAACACCGGGGAGCTGTTTTTT.

This clonotype was detected many times. CDR3 residues: CSASRVSGMAGEQYF. In DNA, the CDR3 is TGCAGTGCTAGTCGTGTGAGCGGGATGGCGGGAGAGCAGTACTTC. The genes are TRBV20-1 and TRBJ2-7, with TRBD2 matching over 7 bases. Trimming removed 3 bases from V and 7 bases from J; junction bases left unmatched: 15. CDR3 length: 15 residues. The V gene's germline CDR1 is DFQATT and CDR2 SNEGSKA (reference sequence).

Concerning this clonotype itself: One end of the junction is discordant with germline, which a read error may explain. V and J are TRBV20-1 and TRBJ2-7; D remains unclear. In germline, CDR1 is DFQATT, CDR2 SNEGSKA (reference sequence). CDR3 length: 11 amino acids. This chain's CDR3 is CNARDRYEQYF. CDR3 bases: TGCAATGCTAGAGATCGGTACGAGCAGTACTTC.

In its sample, this clonotype was seen many times. This chain joins TRBV28 and TRBJ1-2, with 8 bases fitting TRBD1. The V segment lost 5 bases and the J segment 3 bases; nucleotides outside the gene matches: 8. From germline, CDR1 is MDHEN and CDR2 SYDVKM. This CDR3 spans 15 amino acids. The CDR3 region has the DNA TGTGCCAGCAGTCCGGCAGGGGGCCTGGACTATGGCTACACCTTC. Protein product: CASSPAGGLDYGYTF.

This clonotype was recorded a few times. The genes are TRBV24-1 and TRBJ2-5, with D perhaps being TRBD1 or TRBD2 (5 bases each). This CDR3 has 15 residues. Germline V gives CDR1 KGHDR, CDR2 SFDVKD. The V and J ends lost 1 base and 3 bases respectively, with 11 bases between them. The DNA for the CDR3 is TGTGCCACCAGTGATTTAGCACTGGGGGAAGAGACCCAGTACTTC. Translation: CATSDLALGEETQYF.

V usage is TRBV27 and J usage is TRBJ2-7, with 7 nucleotides matching TRBD1. Trimming at V came to 5 bases and at J to 4 bases, leaving 11 bases not matched to a gene. The germline V gene has CDR1 MNHEY and CDR2 SMNVEV (reference sequence). The CDR3 sequence is 15 residues long. In nucleotides, the CDR3 is TGTGCCAGCAGTGCGACAGGGAATGGGCTTTACGAGCAGTACTTC. The encoded protein is CASSATGNGLYEQYF.

The chain couples TRBV28 to TRBJ2-7; 9 nucleotides match TRBD2. This CDR3 is 15 amino acids long. The V and J ends lost 4 bases and 2 bases, in that order; junction bases with no gene match: 6. Germline CDR1 and CDR2: MDHEN and SYDVKM. The CDR3 DNA follows: TGTGCCAGCAGTTGGGCCGTAGCGGGAGCCTACGAGCAGTACTTC. Protein sequence: CASSWAVAGAYEQYF. The full variable domain, its missing parts supplied by reference TRBV28 and TRBJ2-7, is DVKVTQSSRYLVKRTGEKVFLECVQDMDHENMFWYRQDPGLGLRLIYFSYDVKMKEKGDIPEGYSVSREKKERFSLILESASTNQTSMYLCASSWAVAGAYEQYFGPGTRLTVT.

This clonotype appeared a few times. V gene TRBV3-1 combines with J gene TRBJ2-7, with D tentatively TRBD2 (7 bases). V lost 1 base and J 3 bases, leaving 19 bases between the germline ends. Germline assignment: CDR1 LGHDT and CDR2 YNNKEL (reference sequence). The CDR3 is 17 residues long. The CDR3 loop reads CASSQAVGGAVFYEQYF. The CDR3 region has the DNA TGTGCCAGCAGCCAAGCTGTGGGGGGGGCAGTGTTCTACGAGCAGTACTTC.

At least ten counts were recorded for this clonotype. This sequence joins TRBV28 and TRBJ1-2; D call uncertain. Trimming pared 4 bases from V and 5 bases from J, leaving 11 bases between. This CDR3 spans 13 amino acids. Germline assignment: CDR1 MDHEN and CDR2 SYDVKM. The CDR3: CASSSPIGYGYTF. The DNA for the CDR3 is TGTGCCAGCAGTTCCCCGATAGGGTATGGCTACACCTTC.

This clonotype was seen ten or more times. The chain employs TRBV7-2 and TRBJ2-7; possibly TRBD1 for D (5 bases). Germline V gene sequence: CDR1 SGHTA, CDR2 FQGNSA. This CDR3 spans 13 amino acids. V gave up 5 bases and J gave up 3 bases, with 11 bases separating them. The CDR3 DNA reads TGTGCCAGCAGCCCCCAGGGCGGCTACGAGCAGTACTTC. Its protein product is CASSPQGGYEQYF.

The J gene is TRBJ2-2, the V gene TRBV28; TRBD2 matches 15 bases. V was clipped by 5 bases and J by 4 bases; unmatched bases: 14. Germline assignment: CDR1 MDHEN and CDR2 SYDVKM. CDR3 size: 20 residues. CDR3 sequence (DNA): TGTGCCAGCAGTCCCTCTACCGGACTAGCGGGAGGGCCAAGCACCGGGGAGCTGTTTTTT. Its translation is CASSPSTGLAGGPSTGELFF.

Ten or more counts support this clonotype. V and J are TRBV28 and TRBJ1-2; D uncertain. Looked up from germline, CDR1 is MDHEN and CDR2 is SYDVKM. Trimming took off 10 bases at V and 1 base at J, with 13 bases between the two ends. The CDR3 is 13 residues long. This CDR3 reads CAILSSFNYGYTF. The CDR3 nucleotides read TGTGCCATACTTTCCTCTTTTAACTATGGCTACACCTTC.

The chain is built from TRBV9 and TRBJ2-3; TRBD2 might be the D (6 bases). Germline assignment: CDR1 SGDLS and CDR2 YYNGEE. With 3 bases removed from V and 0 bases from J, the gap between germline ends came to 11 bases. The CDR3 is 15 residues long. The CDR3 DNA reads as TGTGCCAGCAGCGGTGGAGGGAGAAGCACAGATACGCAGTATTTT. Translated, it gives CASSGGGRSTDTQYF.

In its sample, this clonotype was seen a few times. The V gene is TRBV5-6, the J gene TRBJ1-5, with 7 bases identical to TRBD1. V trimming: 4 bases; J trimming: 6 bases; junction bases outside the gene matches: 7. This CDR3 spans 14 amino acids. Germline V gene data show CDR1 as SGHDT and CDR2 as YYEEEE. Here the CDR3 reads CASSTRQGVQPQHF. The DNA of the CDR3 is TGTGCCAGCAGCACCCGACAGGGCGTTCAGCCCCAGCATTTT. Full variable domain (outside the CDR3, taken from reference TRBV5-6 and TRBJ1-5): DAGVTQSPTHLIKTRGQQVTLRCSPKSGHDTVSWYQQALGQGPQFIFQYYEEEERQRGNFPDRFSGHQFPNYSSELNVNALLLGDSALYLCASSTRQGVQPQHFGDGTRLSIL.

Turning to this clonotype: A single base separates this from a much larger clone, so it may be a read error. V is TRBV6-2 or TRBV6-3 and J is TRBJ2-7; D is undetermined. CDR1 and CDR2 from the germline V gene are MNHEY and SVGEGT. The CDR3 has 15 residues. CDR3 DNA: TGTGTCAGCAGCCCCGGGTGGGGTCCCACCTACGAGCAGTACTTC. Translation gives CVSSPGWGPTYEQYF.

The gene calls are TRBV11-3 and TRBJ1-2, with D possibly matching TRBD1 (5 bases). CDR1 SGHNT and CDR2 YENEEA come from the germline V gene. Trimming pared 5 bases from V and 1 base from J, leaving 14 bases between. This CDR3 contains 15 residues. CDR3 bases: TGTGCCAGCAGCCACCGGGACGGATTTAACTATGGCTACACCTTC. It translates to CASSHRDGFNYGYTF.

At least ten counts were recorded for this clonotype. The chain carries TRBV7-6 and TRBJ2-3; the D is unclear. V was cut by 1 base and J by 5 bases, with 10 bases left in between. Per the germline V gene, CDR1 is SGHVS and CDR2 is FNYEAQ. This CDR3 region has 14 residues. The CDR3 here is CASSLGVGLDTQYF. CDR3 coding DNA: TGTGCCAGCAGCTTAGGGGTCGGTTTAGATACGCAGTATTTT. Full variable domain (rest looked up from reference TRBV7-6 and TRBJ2-3): GAGVSQSPRYKVTKRGQDVALRCDPISGHVSLYWYRQALGQGPEFLTYFNYEAQQDKSGLPNDRFSAERPEGSISTLTIQRTEQRDSAMYRCASSLGVGLDTQYFGPGTRLTVL.